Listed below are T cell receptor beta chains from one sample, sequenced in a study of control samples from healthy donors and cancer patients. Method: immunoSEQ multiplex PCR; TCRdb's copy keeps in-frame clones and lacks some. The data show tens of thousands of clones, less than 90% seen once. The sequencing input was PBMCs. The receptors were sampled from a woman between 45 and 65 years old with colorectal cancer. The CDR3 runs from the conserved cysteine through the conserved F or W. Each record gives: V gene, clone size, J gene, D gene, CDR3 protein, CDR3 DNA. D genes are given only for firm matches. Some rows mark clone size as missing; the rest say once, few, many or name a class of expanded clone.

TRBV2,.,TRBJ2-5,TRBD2,CASSDRAGVGETQYF,TGTGCCAGCAGTGACCGAGCGGGGGTAGGAGAGACCCAGTACTTC
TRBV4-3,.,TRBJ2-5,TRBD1,CASSQQGAGTQETQYF,TGCGCCAGCAGCCAACAGGGGGCGGGAACCCAAGAGACCCAGTACTTC
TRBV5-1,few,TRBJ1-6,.,CASSPSGDYNSPLHF,TGCGCCAGCAGCCCCTCTGGGGACTATAATTCACCCCTCCACTTT
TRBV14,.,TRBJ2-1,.,CASSPDVDSYNEQFF,TGTGCCAGCAGCCCGGACGTTGACTCATACAATGAGCAGTTCTTC
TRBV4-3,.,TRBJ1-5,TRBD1,CASSQDLWDSGGQPQHF,TGCGCCAGCAGCCAAGATCTTTGGGACAGTGGGGGTCAGCCCCAGCATTTT
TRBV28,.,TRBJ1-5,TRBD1,CASSLTTGGGYQPQHF,TGTGCCAGCAGTTTGACGACAGGGGGCGGTTATCAGCCCCAGCATTTT
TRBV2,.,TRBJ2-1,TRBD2,CASPGTSGNNEQFF,TGTGCCAGCCCAGGGACTAGCGGTAACAATGAGCAGTTCTTC
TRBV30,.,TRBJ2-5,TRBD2,CAWSVRLAGGQETQYF,TGTGCCTGGAGTGTAAGGCTAGCGGGGGGGCAAGAGACCCAGTACTTC
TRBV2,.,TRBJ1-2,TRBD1,CASSEVEGAGYGYTF,TGTGCCAGCAGTGAAGTTGAGGGGGCGGGCTATGGCTACACCTTC
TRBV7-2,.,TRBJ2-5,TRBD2,CASSDVAGAAQETQYF,TGTGCCAGCAGCGACGTAGCGGGGGCGGCCCAAGAGACCCAGTACTTC
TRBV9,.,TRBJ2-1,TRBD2,CASSSGGFYNEQFF,TGTGCCAGCAGTAGCGGGGGGTTCTACAATGAGCAGTTCTTC
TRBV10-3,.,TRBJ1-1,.,CAISDKGGPNTEAFF,TGTGCCATCAGTGATAAGGGGGGCCCTAACACTGAAGCTTTCTTT
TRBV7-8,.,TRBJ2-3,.,CASTPPGGTQYF,TGTGCCAGCACCCCCCCTGGGGGCACGCAGTATTTT
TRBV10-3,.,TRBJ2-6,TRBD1,CAIKGQGDSGANVLTF,TGTGCCATCAAGGGGCAGGGGGACTCTGGGGCCAACGTCCTGACTTTC
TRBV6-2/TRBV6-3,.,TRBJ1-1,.,CASSPGTGLGNTEAFF,TGTGCCAGCAGTCCCGGCACAGGGCTGGGGAACACTGAAGCTTTCTTT
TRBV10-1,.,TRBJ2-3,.,CASSESGSYTDTQYF,TGCGCCAGCAGTGAGTCCGGGTCGTACACAGATACGCAGTATTTT
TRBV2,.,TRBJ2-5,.,CASNGDSGVETQYF,TGTGCCAGCAATGGGGATAGCGGAGTAGAGACCCAGTACTTC
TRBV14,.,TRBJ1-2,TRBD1,CASSQDPISGQGVEGYTF,TGTGCCAGCAGCCAAGATCCAATATCGGGACAGGGTGTTGAAGGCTACACCTTC
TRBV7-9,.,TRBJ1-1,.,CASSLGVREAFF,TGTGCCAGCAGCTTAGGAGTCAGGGAAGCTTTCTTT
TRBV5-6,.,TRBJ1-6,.,CASSLRGQGLRSPLHF,TGTGCCAGCAGCTTGAGAGGTCAGGGACTACGTTCACCCCTCCACTTT
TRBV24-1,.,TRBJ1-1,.,CATSDRNSREAFF,TGTGCCACCAGTGACCGAAACTCCAGGGAAGCTTTCTTT
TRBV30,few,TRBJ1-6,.,CASWAGSSYNSPLHF,TGTGCCTCCTGGGCAGGGAGCTCCTATAATTCACCCCTCCACTTT